Following are 4 T cell receptor beta chains from one sample sequenced in a study of blood T cell repertoires in COVID-19. Produced via immunoSEQ multiplex PCR; TCRdb's table is partial and in-frame only. Of roughly 150,000 clones in the sample, approximately 83% were seen once. The sample consisted of peripheral blood. These receptors all come from a woman of 80 years or more with active or convalescent COVID-19.

This clone came up a few times. The chain employs TRBV7-8 and TRBJ1-1; D might be TRBD1 (6 bases). Trimming took off 5 bases at V and 0 bases at J, with 16 bases between the two ends. Germline values: CDR1 SGHVS, CDR2 FQNEAQ. This CDR3 has 16 residues. The CDR3 DNA is TGTGCCAGCAGCACAGGGAGGGGATTTATGAACACTGAAGCTTTCTTT. Translating gives CASSTGRGFMNTEAFF.

This clone came up once. The V gene is TRBV6-5, the J gene TRBJ2-2, with 8 bases lining up with TRBD2. The CDR3 runs to 15 residues. The germline V gene encodes CDR1 MNHEY and CDR2 SVGAGI. V lost 6 bases and J lost 0; bases outside the gene matches: 3. CDR3 amino acids: CASRRGGSNTGELFF. The CDR3, as DNA: TGTGCCAGCAGACGCGGGGGGTCGAACACCGGGGAGCTGTTTTTT.

This clone showed up just a few times. The chain has TRBV5-6 and TRBJ1-6; 9 positions agree with TRBD1. Germline-derived CDR1 and CDR2 are SGHDT and YYEEEE. The V gene end was trimmed by 4 bases and the J gene end by 10 bases; junction bases not matched to a gene: 6. The CDR3 is made up of 14 amino acids. In DNA, the CDR3 is TGTGCCAGCAGCCCACAGGGGGCCATATCACCCCTCCACTTT. This sequence encodes CASSPQGAISPLHF.

V and J are TRBV4-1 and TRBJ2-5; tentatively, D is TRBD2 (6 bases). CDR3 length: 14 amino acids. Germline V lookup: CDR1 MGHRA, CDR2 YSYEKL. V lost 1 base and J 5 bases, leaving 11 bases between the germline ends. This CDR3 reads CASSQGWGGETQYF. The CDR3, as DNA: TGCGCCAGCAGCCAAGGGTGGGGAGGCGAGACCCAGTACTTC.